These 27 T cell receptor beta chains were sequenced from one sample in a study of blood T cell repertoires in COVID-19. The table came from immunoSEQ multiplex PCR; TCRdb's copy has only in-frame clones and leaves some out. The sample has approximately 470,000 clones; around 87% are singletons. Sequenced material: PBMCs or T cells enriched from blood (not recorded which). These receptor sequences come from a woman younger than 35 who had recovered from COVID-19.

The V gene is TRBV2, the J gene TRBJ2-7; maybe TRBD2 (6 bases). Germline V gives CDR1 SNHLY, CDR2 FYNNEI. V was trimmed by 10 bases and J by 4 bases, leaving 20 bases between them. The CDR3 has 14 residues. The DNA for the CDR3 is TGTGCCATCCAGGTGGGGCGGGATGGATACGAGCAGTACTTC. Protein: CAIQVGRDGYEQYF. The full variable domain, in which reference TRBV2 and TRBJ2-7 provide the parts outside the CDR3, is EPEVTQTPSHQVTQMGQEVILRCVPISNHLYFYWYRQILGQKVEFLVSFYNNEISEKSEIFDDQFSVERPDGSNFTLKIRSTKLEDSAMYFCAIQVGRDGYEQYFGPGTRLTVT.

This chain joins TRBV25-1 and TRBJ2-5, with D possibly TRBD1 on 5 matching bases. This CDR3 comprises 12 residues. V was pared by 6 bases and J by 7 bases, with 12 bases between. Germline-derived CDR1 and CDR2 are MGHDK and SYGVNS. The CDR3 region is CASSDTRGTQYF. CDR3 nucleotides: TGTGCCAGCAGCGATACAAGGGGGACCCAGTACTTC.

Of note for this clone: The sample has other DNA sequences that encode this CDR3 too. The chain carries TRBV2 and TRBJ1-1; maybe TRBD1 (5 bases). The germline CDR1 and CDR2 sequences are SNHLY and FYNNEI. CDR3 size: 13 residues. Trimming left V 7 bases short and J 4 bases short, with 13 bases between. The CDR3: CASIGREGTEAFF. The CDR3 nucleotides read TGTGCCAGCATTGGCAGGGAAGGCACTGAAGCTTTCTTT.

The rearrangement joins TRBV7-8 to TRBJ2-1, with 9 bases that match TRBD1. The CDR3 extends over 15 amino acids. The germline V gene encodes CDR1 SGHVS and CDR2 FQNEAQ. V shed 5 bases, J shed 2 bases, and the junction held 4 bases outside the gene matches. The CDR3 spells CASSRGDRAYNEQFF. The CDR3, as DNA: TGTGCCAGCAGCCGGGGGGACAGGGCCTACAATGAGCAGTTCTTC.

The CDR3 here is CASTEGGGGEGYTF. In DNA form, the CDR3 reads TGTGCCAGCACCGAAGGCGGGGGCGGAGAAGGCTACACCTTC. This rearrangement joins TRBV7-6 to TRBJ1-2; D may be TRBD1 (6 bases). This CDR3 region has 14 residues. Germline CDR1 reads SGHVS; CDR2 reads FNYEAQ. V dropped 7 bases and J dropped 8 bases, with 20 bases sitting between them.

In DNA, the CDR3 is TGTGCCAGCAGCTTGGACCGGGCCGGGGGAAGTTTCTTT. Its protein is CASSLDRAGGSFF. V usage is TRBV5-6 and J usage is TRBJ1-1; D possibly corresponds to TRBD1 (5 bases). Germline V gene lookup returns CDR1 SGHDT and CDR2 YYEEEE. Trimming took 0 bases from V and 13 from J, leaving 16 bases between them. The CDR3 runs to 13 residues.

V is TRBV7-6 and J is TRBJ1-1, with D unclear. This CDR3 contains 14 residues. CDR1 is SGHVS and CDR2 is FNYEAQ in the germline V gene. Trimming left V 2 bases short and J 1 base short, with 8 bases between. This chain's CDR3 is CASSLIEGNTEAFF. The CDR3 coding sequence is TGTGCCAGCAGCTTAATTGAGGGGAACACTGAAGCTTTCTTT.

The chain combines TRBV5-1 with TRBJ1-2, with 8 positions matching TRBD1. The CDR3 totals 15 residues. Germline CDR1 is SGHRS and CDR2 is YFSETQ. J lost 3 bases, V lost 1 base, and 5 bases had no gene match. The CDR3 region has the DNA TGCGCCAGCAGCTTGTTAACGGGACAGGACTATGGCTACACCTTC. Protein: CASSLLTGQDYGYTF.

This chain links TRBV29-1 with TRBJ1-2, with D tentatively TRBD1 (6 bases). CDR3 size: 12 residues. Trimming shortened V by 5 bases and J by 6 bases, and 13 bases separated the two germline ends. The V gene's germline CDR1 is SQVTM and CDR2 ANQGSEA. The CDR3, as DNA: TGCAGCGTTATAGGGGGGGCGCATGGCTACACCTTC. Protein sequence: CSVIGGAHGYTF.

This clone has a handful of counts. The chain joins TRBV7-9 to TRBJ1-6; possibly TRBD1 for D (6 bases). Germline CDR1 and CDR2: SEHNR and FQNEAQ (reference sequence). The CDR3 covers 14 residues. The V gene lost 5 bases and the J gene lost 14 bases, with 19 bases spanning the gap. This CDR3 is CASSATGGRMALHF. CDR3 DNA: TGTGCCAGCAGCGCGACGGGGGGCCGCATGGCCCTCCACTTT.

The chain recombines TRBV5-6 with TRBJ2-3; D ambiguous. The CDR3 extends over 13 amino acids. Germline V lookup: CDR1 SGHDT, CDR2 YYEEEE. V lost 4 bases to trimming and J lost 2 bases, with 8 bases between them. This chain's CDR3 is CASSIGSTDTQYF. CDR3 coding DNA: TGTGCCAGCAGCATCGGGTCCACAGATACGCAGTATTTT. Full variable domain (outside the CDR3, taken from reference TRBV5-6 and TRBJ2-3): DAGVTQSPTHLIKTRGQQVTLRCSPKSGHDTVSWYQQALGQGPQFIFQYYEEEERQRGNFPDRFSGHQFPNYSSELNVNALLLGDSALYLCASSIGSTDTQYFGPGTRLTVL.

The rearrangement uses TRBV10-2 and TRBJ2-2; D possibly corresponds to TRBD1 (5 bases). V was cut by 0 bases and J by 1 base, with 9 bases left in between. CDR1 is WSHSY and CDR2 is SAAADI in the germline V gene. The CDR3 spans 16 residues. In DNA, the CDR3 is TGCGCCAGCAGTGAGTCTGGGGCAGAGAACACCGGGGAGCTGTTTTTT. Residues: CASSESGAENTGELFF.

This clone was recorded a few times. This chain uses TRBV6-5 with TRBJ1-6, with D possibly matching TRBD1 (6 bases). The ends were cut back, 6 bases at V and 8 bases at J, with 17 bases in the middle. The V gene's germline CDR1 is MNHEY and CDR2 SVGAGI. The CDR3 has 15 residues. The CDR3 loop reads CASRGTPFPYSPLHF. The CDR3 coding sequence is TGTGCCAGCAGAGGGACACCGTTTCCATATTCACCCCTCCACTTT.

This clone has more than one count but fewer than ten. This chain uses TRBV7-2 with TRBJ1-5, with a tentative D call TRBD1 (6 bases). The length of the CDR3 is 15 residues. The germline CDR1 and CDR2 sequences are SGHTA and FQGNSA. Trimming shortened V by 2 bases and J by 3 bases, and 11 bases separated the two germline ends. In DNA form, the CDR3 reads TGTGCCAGCAGCTTACGCAGGGGAAACAATCAGCCCCAGCATTTT. Its translation: CASSLRRGNNQPQHF.

Only a few counts were recorded for this clone. This sequence joins TRBV6-1 and TRBJ2-5; a weak D match, TRBD2 (5 bases). V was clipped by 2 bases and J by 5 bases, with 6 bases between them. Germline CDR1 MNHNS, CDR2 SASEGT. The CDR3 is 12 amino acids. CDR3 nucleotides: TGTGCCAGCAGTGAACAGCGGGAGACCCAGTACTTC. Its protein product is CASSEQRETQYF.

The chain carries TRBV28 and TRBJ1-1; D is perhaps TRBD1 (5 bases). V was clipped by 11 bases and J by 0 bases, with 13 bases between them. Germline CDR1 is MDHEN and CDR2 is SYDVKM. The CDR3 totals 13 residues. The CDR3 spells CAWGEPLNTEAFF. In DNA, the CDR3 is TGTGCCTGGGGGGAACCCTTGAACACTGAAGCTTTCTTT.

The chain couples TRBV19 to TRBJ2-1; D might be TRBD1 (6 bases). The CDR3 loop spans 14 amino acids. V was trimmed by 0 bases and J by 13 bases, leaving 16 bases between them. CDR1 and CDR2 (germline): LNHDA, SQIVND (reference sequence). In DNA form, the CDR3 reads TGTGCCAGTAGTATAGACCCGGGACAAACATTACAGTTCTTC. It specifies CASSIDPGQTLQFF.

V gene TRBV6-1 combines with J gene TRBJ1-1; D gene uncertain. CDR3 size: 14 residues. Germline CDR1 MNHNS, CDR2 SASEGT. Trimming took 1 base from V and 4 from J, leaving 10 bases between them. The CDR3 coding sequence is TGTGCCAGCAGTGAAGTGTGGCGGGGCACTGAAGCTTTCTTT. It specifies CASSEVWRGTEAFF.

The genes are TRBV5-1 and TRBJ2-7; tentatively, D is TRBD1 (9 bases). V was trimmed by 4 bases and J by 5 bases, leaving 19 bases between them. Germline V lookup: CDR1 SGHRS, CDR2 YFSETQ. This CDR3 region has 15 residues. The CDR3 sequence is CASSRDRAGGHEQYF. In DNA, the CDR3 is TGCGCCAGCAGCCGGGACAGGGCGGGGGGTCACGAGCAGTACTTC.

The rearrangement uses TRBV2 and TRBJ1-5, with D tentatively TRBD1 (5 bases). Per germline, CDR1 SNHLY and CDR2 FYNNEI. The CDR3 contains 18 residues. V lost 5 bases, J lost 0 bases, and 20 bases lay in between. CDR3 bases: TGTGCCAGCAGTACCCGACGGGACTCCCCTTATAGCAATCAGCCCCAGCATTTT. Protein sequence: CASSTRRDSPYSNQPQHF.

This chain uses TRBV28 with TRBJ2-5, with a weak D call TRBD2 (6 bases). Germline V CDR1 and CDR2: MDHEN, SYDVKM. The CDR3 loop spans 15 amino acids. V was clipped by 7 bases and J by 7 bases, with 22 bases between them. CDR3 loop: CASKISRRGSATQYF. Written as DNA, the CDR3 is TGTGCCAGCAAAATCTCCCGACGGGGGAGTGCGACCCAGTACTTC. Complete variable domain (other parts from reference TRBV28 and TRBJ2-5): DVKVTQSSRYLVKRTGEKVFLECVQDMDHENMFWYRQDPGLGLRLIYFSYDVKMKEKGDIPEGYSVSREKKERFSLILESASTNQTSMYLCASKISRRGSATQYFGPGTRLLVL.

This clone occurred once. J is TRBJ2-3 and V is TRBV3-1 (or the pseudogene TRBV3-2); 11 nucleotides agree with TRBD2. The junction had 3 bases not matched to a gene; V was cut back by 5 bases and J by 5 bases. CDR1 and CDR2 from the germline V gene are LGHDT and YNNKEL (reference sequence). This CDR3 contains 14 residues. The CDR3, as DNA: TGTGCCAGCAGCTCCGGGACTAGCGGAGATACGCAGTATTTT. Its translation is CASSSGTSGDTQYF.

The chain has TRBV19 and TRBJ2-7, with 10 bases fitting TRBD1. CDR3 length equals 14 residues. V was pared by 4 bases and J by 2 bases, with 2 bases of the junction left unmatched. CDR1 is LNHDA and CDR2 is SQIVND in the germline V gene (reference sequence). The CDR3 DNA sequence: TGTGCCAGTAGTACCGGGACAGGGGCCTACGAGCAGTACTTC. Its translation is CASSTGTGAYEQYF.

The CDR3 loop is CASSPGGLSSYNEQFF. CDR3 coding DNA: TGTGCCAGCAGCCCAGGGGGCCTCAGCTCCTACAATGAGCAGTTCTTC. This chain links TRBV5-4 with TRBJ2-1; 8 bases are shared with TRBD1. Germline CDR1 is SGHNT and CDR2 is YYREEE (reference sequence). V was pared by 4 bases and J by 0 bases, with 6 bases of the junction left unmatched. This CDR3 spans 16 amino acids.

The chain employs TRBV15 and TRBJ2-3; D gene uncertain. The germline CDR1 and CDR2 sequences are LNHNV and YYDKDF (reference sequence). Trimming removed 0 bases at V and 0 bases at J, with 7 bases between. There are 15 residues in the CDR3. The CDR3 coding sequence is TGTGCCACCAGCAGAGATAAAACTAGCACAGATACGCAGTATTTT. Translating it yields CATSRDKTSTDTQYF. The full variable domain, in which reference TRBV15 and TRBJ2-3 provide the parts outside the CDR3, is DAMVIQNPRYQVTQFGKPVTLSCSQTLNHNVMYWYQQKSSQAPKLLFHYYDKDFNNEADTPDNFQSRRPNTSFCFLDIRSPGLGDTAMYLCATSRDKTSTDTQYFGPGTRLTVL.

The rearrangement joins TRBV7-6 to TRBJ1-3; no reliable D call. The CDR3 has 16 residues. CDR1 SGHVS and CDR2 FNYEAQ come from the germline V gene. Trimming removed 3 bases at V and 9 bases at J, with 21 bases between. The CDR3 loop reads CASSFGHSRAGGTIYF. The CDR3 DNA follows: TGTGCCAGCAGCTTCGGCCATTCAAGGGCCGGAGGCACCATATATTTT.

This clone came up once. This rearrangement joins TRBV7-3 to TRBJ2-1, with D perhaps matching TRBD2 (5 bases). The CDR3 is made up of 15 amino acids. V was shortened by 1 base and J by 5 bases, with 12 bases between the two germline ends. CDR1 is SGHTA and CDR2 is FQGTGA in the germline V gene. The CDR3 sequence is CASSLKFGDDNEQFF. As DNA, the CDR3 is TGTGCCAGCAGCTTAAAATTCGGGGATGACAATGAGCAGTTCTTC.